The clone carrying this T cell receptor beta chain was seen many times. The antigen remains unidentified. The CDR3 sequence is 16 residues long. The V gene end was trimmed by 5 bases and the J gene end by 7 bases; junction bases not matched to a gene: 12. The germline gives CDR1 SGHVS, CDR2 FQNEAQ. The sample belongs to a study of T cell repertoires in cytomegalovirus infection. Study information: Well-studied HLA-B-restricted epitopes and recently identified HLA-C-restricted epitopes of CMV were both used in the study. Through public TCR beta signatures, both CMV infection and matching HLA type were indicated. Study observations and caveats: Using cumulative public TCR beta family frequency, the authors identified those who carried CMV together with the relevant HLA. Dominating the ex vivo response were HLA-C-restricted CMV-specific TCR beta clonotypes.

One entry per CDR3 protein results from TCRdb running MiXCR on the reads. The sample has 700,000 to 950,000 distinct CDR3 sequences, over 25% seen once. Sample: cultured CD8+ T cells from PBMCs, taken from culture after CMV antigen stimulation. The sequence derives from a human donor in good health (CMV status not recorded). Some clones in this sample may be carry-over from other donors' samples. The rearrangement links TRBV7-8 to TRBJ1-2; 11 nucleotides align to TRBD1. Here the CDR3 DNA reads TGTGCCAGCAGCCAGAGAGGACAGGGGGCGAAGGGTGGCTACACCTTC. Protein: CASSQRGQGAKGGYTF.